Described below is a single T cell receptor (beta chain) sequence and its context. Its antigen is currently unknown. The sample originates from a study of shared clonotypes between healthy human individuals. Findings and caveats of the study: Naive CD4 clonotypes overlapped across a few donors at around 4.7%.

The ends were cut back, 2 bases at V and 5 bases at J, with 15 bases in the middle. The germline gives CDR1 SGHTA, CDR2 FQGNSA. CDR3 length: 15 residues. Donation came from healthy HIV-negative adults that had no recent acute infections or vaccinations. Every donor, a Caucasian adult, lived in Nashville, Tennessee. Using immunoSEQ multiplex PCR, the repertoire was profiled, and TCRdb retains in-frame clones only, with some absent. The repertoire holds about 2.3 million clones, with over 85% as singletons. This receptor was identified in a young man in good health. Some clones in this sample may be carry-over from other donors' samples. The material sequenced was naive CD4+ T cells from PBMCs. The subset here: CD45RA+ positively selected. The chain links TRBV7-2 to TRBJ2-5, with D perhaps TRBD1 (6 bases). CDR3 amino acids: CASSLSTAGVETQYF. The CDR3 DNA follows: TGTGCCAGCAGCTTATCCACAGCAGGGGTCGAGACCCAGTACTTC.